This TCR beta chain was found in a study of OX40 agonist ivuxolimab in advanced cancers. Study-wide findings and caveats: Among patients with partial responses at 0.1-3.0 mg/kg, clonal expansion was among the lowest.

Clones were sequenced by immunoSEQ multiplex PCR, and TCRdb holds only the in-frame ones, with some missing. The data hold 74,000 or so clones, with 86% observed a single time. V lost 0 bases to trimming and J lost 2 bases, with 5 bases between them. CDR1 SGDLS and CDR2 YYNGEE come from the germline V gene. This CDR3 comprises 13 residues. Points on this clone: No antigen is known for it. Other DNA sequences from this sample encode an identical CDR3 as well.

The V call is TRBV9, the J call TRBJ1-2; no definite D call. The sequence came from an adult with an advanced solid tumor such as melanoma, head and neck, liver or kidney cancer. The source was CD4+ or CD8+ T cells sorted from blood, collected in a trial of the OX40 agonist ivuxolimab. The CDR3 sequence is CASSVDRNYGYTF. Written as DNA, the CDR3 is TGTGCCAGCAGCGTAGACAGAAACTATGGCTACACCTTC.